These 32 T cell receptor beta chains were sequenced from one sample in a study of shared clonotypes between healthy human individuals. The naive CD8 fraction comprised CD45RO-negative cells positively selected for CCR7 and excluded terminally differentiated effector memory CD45RA+ cells. The assay was immunoSEQ multiplex PCR, and TCRdb's table has in-frame clones only and misses some. The sample includes around 600,000 clones, 95% of them seen just once. Source material: naive CD8+ T cells sorted from blood. The receptors originated from a woman aged 30 to 39 in good health.

This clone was counted once. This chain uses TRBV28 with TRBJ2-5; D may be TRBD1 or TRBD2 (5 bases each). V lost 1 base and J 1 base, leaving 10 bases between the germline ends. This CDR3 has 15 residues. Germline CDR1 MDHEN, CDR2 SYDVKM. CDR3 DNA sequence: TGTGCCAGCAGTTTATTTTCGGGGCTCCAAGAGACCCAGTACTTC. Protein: CASSLFSGLQETQYF.

This clone appeared once. The rearrangement uses TRBV9 and TRBJ2-1, with 7 bases that match TRBD2. Trimming removed 3 bases from V and 2 bases from J; junction bases left unmatched: 8. The CDR3 length is 16 residues. The germline CDR1 and CDR2 sequences are SGDLS and YYNGEE. The CDR3 here is CASSDNVGGTYNEQFF. The CDR3 DNA is TGTGCCAGCAGCGATAATGTGGGAGGGACCTACAATGAGCAGTTCTTC.

The chain carries TRBV7-2 and TRBJ2-7; D may be TRBD2 (5 bases). CDR1 and CDR2 from the germline V gene are SGHTA and FQGNSA. Trimming stripped 2 bases from V and 0 bases from J, with 11 bases between. The CDR3 length is 15 residues. CDR3 DNA: TGTGCCAGCAGCTTAAGTGGCGGGTTCTCCTACGAGCAGTACTTC. Amino acids: CASSLSGGFSYEQYF.

The rearrangement links TRBV30 to TRBJ2-7; 11 nucleotides match TRBD2. The CDR3 is 15 residues long. The germline V gene encodes CDR1 GTSNPN and CDR2 SVGIG (reference sequence). V shed 1 base and J 4 bases; nucleotides not matched to a gene: 6. CDR3 amino acids: CAWSGLAGGGYEQYF. In DNA form, the CDR3 reads TGTGCCTGGAGTGGATTAGCGGGAGGGGGATACGAGCAGTACTTC.

The rearrangement joins TRBV6-5 to TRBJ2-2; no firm D call. CDR3 size: 16 residues. Trimming stripped 1 base from V and 3 bases from J, with 12 bases between. In germline, CDR1 is MNHEY, CDR2 SVGAGI. The CDR3 region is CASSYFPTQDTGELFF. CDR3 DNA: TGTGCCAGCAGTTACTTTCCGACTCAGGACACCGGGGAGCTGTTTTTT.

This clone was observed a handful of times. In DNA form, the CDR3 reads TGTGCCAGCAGTTTATACAACTACGAGCAGTACTTC. The encoded protein is CASSLYNYEQYF. The chain links TRBV28 to TRBJ2-7, with no clear D. With 1 base removed from V and 3 bases from J, the gap between germline ends came to 4 bases. Germline CDR1 reads MDHEN; CDR2 reads SYDVKM. The CDR3 sequence is 12 residues long.

V usage is TRBV5-8 and J usage is TRBJ2-3; 11 bases align to TRBD2. The J segment lost 6 bases and the V segment lost 7 bases, leaving 10 bases of the junction unmatched. The CDR3 has 15 residues. Looked up from germline, CDR1 is SGHTS and CDR2 is YDEGEE. CDR3 bases: TGTGCCAGCGAGACTAGCGGGGAGGCGGGGGATACGCAGTATTTT. Protein: CASETSGEAGDTQYF.

The chain joins TRBV2 to TRBJ2-5, with unresolved D. Trimming pared 3 bases from V and 2 bases from J, leaving 13 bases between. Looked up from germline, CDR1 is SNHLY and CDR2 is FYNNEI. This CDR3 region has 15 residues. The CDR3 sequence: CASSDESGVQETQYF. CDR3 sequence (DNA): TGTGCCAGCAGTGATGAGTCTGGGGTTCAAGAGACCCAGTACTTC. The full variable domain, rest sourced from reference TRBV2 and TRBJ2-5, is EPEVTQTPSHQVTQMGQEVILRCVPISNHLYFYWYRQILGQKVEFLVSFYNNEISEKSEIFDDQFSVERPDGSNFTLKIRSTKLEDSAMYFCASSDESGVQETQYFGPGTRLLVL.

This clone was recorded only once. This chain uses TRBV6-1 with TRBJ2-5; D remains ambiguous. Looked up from germline, CDR1 is MNHNS and CDR2 is SASEGT. V was cut by 2 bases and J by 5 bases, with 15 bases left in between. This CDR3 spans 15 amino acids. The CDR3 DNA is TGTGCCAGCAGTGAACAGGAAACTCTGATTGAGACCCAGTACTTC. This sequence encodes CASSEQETLIETQYF.

This chain uses TRBV7-9 with TRBJ2-7; 9 nucleotides line up with TRBD1. V lost 0 bases and J lost 3; bases outside the gene matches: 3. This CDR3 spans 15 amino acids. Germline lookup yields CDR1 SEHNR and CDR2 FQNEAQ (reference sequence). In nucleotides, the CDR3 is TGTGCCAGCAGCTTAGCCCCGGGACAGGGCTACGAGCAGTACTTC. Translating gives CASSLAPGQGYEQYF.

The CDR3 region has the DNA TGTGCCAGCAGCGGACAGGGGGCCCCCGTCCACTTT. Translated, it gives CASSGQGAPVHF. This sequence joins TRBV27 and TRBJ1-6; 11 bases are shared with TRBD1. With V trimmed by 6 bases and J by 17 bases, 6 bases remained unmatched. This CDR3 is built from 12 residues. Germline V gives CDR1 MNHEY, CDR2 SMNVEV (reference sequence).

The chain combines TRBV19 with TRBJ2-2; TRBD2 is a possible D gene (6 bases). Germline V lookup: CDR1 LNHDA, CDR2 SQIVND (reference sequence). CDR3 length: 19 amino acids. Trimming removed 7 bases at V and 7 bases at J, with 31 bases between. The CDR3 spells CASTKEGAAWAVPDGELFF. The CDR3 region has the DNA TGTGCCAGTACTAAGGAGGGCGCCGCCTGGGCTGTTCCCGACGGGGAGCTGTTTTTT.

V is TRBV29-1 and J is TRBJ2-7; D gene unclear. This CDR3 is 12 amino acids long. CDR1 SQVTM and CDR2 ANQGSEA come from the germline V gene. V gave up 7 bases and J gave up 5 bases, with 15 bases separating them. The CDR3 bases are TGCAGCGCGGCCCCCAAACGGGACGAGCAGTACTTC. It encodes CSAAPKRDEQYF.

The chain uses TRBV9 and TRBJ1-5; D is possibly TRBD1 (5 bases). Per the germline V gene, CDR1 is SGDLS and CDR2 is YYNGEE. The CDR3 covers 14 residues. V lost 6 bases, J lost 2 bases, and 12 bases lay in between. The CDR3 coding sequence is TGTGCCAGCAATGCCGGGGGGGGCAATCAGCCCCAGCATTTT. Translated: CASNAGGGNQPQHF.

The chain is built from TRBV4-1 and TRBJ2-7; 13 bases are a match to TRBD2. The length of the CDR3 is 17 residues. The junction had 3 bases not matched to a gene; V was cut back by 1 base and J by 0 bases. The germline gives CDR1 MGHRA, CDR2 YSYEKL. This chain's CDR3 is CASSQVGLAGSSYEQYF. CDR3 bases: TGCGCCAGCAGCCAAGTGGGACTAGCGGGAAGCTCCTACGAGCAGTACTTC.

The chain is built from TRBV27 and TRBJ1-5, with D possibly TRBD1 on 6 matching bases. The CDR3 sequence is 14 residues long. CDR1 MNHEY and CDR2 SMNVEV come from the germline V gene (reference sequence). Deletions cut 3 bases from V and 5 bases from J, with 11 bases between. The CDR3 loop reads CASSFAAGDQPQHF. The DNA of the CDR3 is TGTGCCAGCAGTTTTGCGGCAGGGGATCAGCCCCAGCATTTT.

In DNA form, the CDR3 reads TGTGCCAGCAGCACGGGACTAGCGGGAACCTCCTACGAGCAGTACTTC. This sequence encodes CASSTGLAGTSYEQYF. V and J are TRBV4-2 and TRBJ2-7; TRBD2 matches 13 bases. V trimming: 5 bases; J trimming: 0 bases; junction bases outside the gene matches: 4. The germline V gene encodes CDR1 LGHNA and CDR2 YNFKEQ. The CDR3 totals 16 residues.

V usage is TRBV7-2 and J usage is TRBJ2-7, with D possibly being TRBD2 (5 bases). Trimming shortened V by 5 bases and J by 3 bases, and 17 bases separated the two germline ends. CDR1 is SGHTA and CDR2 is FQGNSA in the germline V gene. The CDR3 spans 15 residues. The CDR3 sequence: CASSGLGYSNYEQYF. The CDR3 region has the DNA TGTGCCAGCAGCGGACTGGGCTACTCGAACTACGAGCAGTACTTC.

The V gene is TRBV7-6, the J gene TRBJ2-2; 10 nucleotides match TRBD2. Looked up from germline, CDR1 is SGHVS and CDR2 is FNYEAQ. The CDR3 spans 18 residues. V dropped 2 bases and J dropped 3; count of bases not matched to a gene: 9. Here the CDR3 DNA reads TGTGCCAGCAGCTTAAGCCCCCGAGGACTAGCGGACACCGGGGAGCTGTTTTTT. Translated: CASSLSPRGLADTGELFF.

Remarks on this clone: This sample includes further DNA sequences coding for the same CDR3. The rearrangement links TRBV19 to TRBJ1-1; D call uncertain. The CDR3 is 14 amino acids. Germline V lookup: CDR1 LNHDA, CDR2 SQIVND (reference sequence). V was cut by 0 bases and J by 1 base, with 6 bases left in between. The CDR3 here is CASSIDLENTEAFF. The CDR3 DNA reads as TGTGCCAGTAGTATAGATTTGGAGAACACTGAAGCTTTCTTT.

This chain links TRBV28 with TRBJ2-5; D call uncertain. Per the germline V gene, CDR1 is MDHEN and CDR2 is SYDVKM. Trimming stripped 8 bases from V and 5 bases from J, with 15 bases between. The CDR3 has 13 amino acids. CDR3 residues: CASSLANWETQYF. CDR3 bases: TGTGCCAGCTCACTGGCGAATTGGGAGACCCAGTACTTC.

This chain uses TRBV27 with TRBJ2-7; possible D gene TRBD1, 5 bases. This CDR3 has 13 amino acids. V gave up 5 bases and J gave up 3 bases, with 11 bases separating them. The germline V gene has CDR1 MNHEY and CDR2 SMNVEV (reference sequence). In DNA form, the CDR3 reads TGTGCCAGCAGTGCAGGGAAGAACTACGAGCAGTACTTC. The encoded protein is CASSAGKNYEQYF.

The chain couples TRBV29-1 to TRBJ1-2; weak D call: TRBD1 (6 bases). Germline V CDR1 and CDR2: SQVTM, ANQGSEA. Trimming took off 1 base at V and 4 bases at J, with 13 bases between the two ends. The CDR3 has 14 residues. This chain's CDR3 is CSVEAGDQGYGYTF. CDR3 DNA: TGCAGCGTTGAAGCAGGGGATCAAGGCTATGGCTACACCTTC.

The J gene is TRBJ2-2, the V gene TRBV9; no firm D call. Germline CDR1 is SGDLS and CDR2 is YYNGEE. V lost 1 base to trimming and J lost 6 bases, with 13 bases between them. The CDR3 runs to 15 residues. The CDR3 reads CASSVSGKAAGELFF. The CDR3 DNA is TGTGCCAGCAGCGTAAGTGGGAAGGCGGCCGGGGAGCTGTTTTTT.

V is TRBV28 and J is TRBJ2-2, with a weak D call TRBD2 (7 bases). Trimming pared 4 bases from V and 1 base from J, leaving 19 bases between. This CDR3 spans 18 amino acids. Germline assignment: CDR1 MDHEN and CDR2 SYDVKM. The CDR3 nucleotides are TGTGCCAGCAGTTACCTCCCTGGGGGAGGGGGGAACACCGGGGAGCTGTTTTTT. This codes for CASSYLPGGGGNTGELFF.

The chain uses TRBV29-1 and TRBJ2-1; unclear D gene. CDR3 length: 13 residues. Per the germline V gene, CDR1 is SQVTM and CDR2 is ANQGSEA. Trimming stripped 6 bases from V and 7 bases from J, with 16 bases between. The CDR3 DNA sequence: TGCAGCGTGCGGCGTCTCGGGCGGAATGAGCAGTTCTTC. Protein product: CSVRRLGRNEQFF.

The chain carries TRBV5-6 and TRBJ2-1; D gene ambiguous. Trimming took off 1 base at V and 4 bases at J, with 12 bases between the two ends. The germline CDR1 and CDR2 sequences are SGHDT and YYEEEE. This CDR3 is 15 amino acids long. This chain's CDR3 is CASSLLAGLYNEQFF. CDR3 nucleotide sequence: TGTGCCAGCAGCTTGCTGGCAGGTTTATACAATGAGCAGTTCTTC.

This chain joins TRBV11-2 and TRBJ2-7, with D perhaps TRBD1 or TRBD2 (5 bases each). Germline-derived CDR1 and CDR2 are SGHAT and FQNNGV. The length of the CDR3 is 13 residues. Trimming took off 3 bases at V and 3 bases at J, with 9 bases between the two ends. CDR3 DNA: TGTGCCAGCAGCTTGTTGGGGGACTACGAGCAGTACTTC. This sequence encodes CASSLLGDYEQYF.

This CDR3 is CASSERHPNTEAFF. For the CDR3, the DNA is TGTGCCAGCAGTGAGCGACACCCGAACACTGAAGCTTTCTTT. The chain links TRBV25-1 to TRBJ1-1; D is unclear. CDR3 length: 14 amino acids. The germline V gene encodes CDR1 MGHDK and CDR2 SYGVNS. V lost 3 bases and J 1 base, leaving 9 bases between the germline ends. Together with reference TRBV25-1 and TRBJ1-1, the CDR3 gives the full variable domain: EADIYQTPRYLVIGTGKKITLECSQTMGHDKMYWYQQDPGMELHLIHYSYGVNSTEKGDLSSESTVSRIRTEHFPLTLESARPSHTSQYLCASSERHPNTEAFFGQGTRLTVV.

This clone has only a few counts. The gene calls are TRBV7-9 and TRBJ1-5; D not resolved. Germline lookup yields CDR1 SEHNR and CDR2 FQNEAQ (reference sequence). This CDR3 has 12 residues. Trimming left V 6 bases short and J 6 bases short, with 9 bases between. The CDR3 sequence: CASSPDGQPQHF. DNA for the CDR3: TGTGCCAGCAGTCCCGATGGTCAGCCCCAGCATTTT.

J is TRBJ2-7 and V is TRBV27; the D gene could be TRBD1 or TRBD2 (5 bases each). This CDR3 is built from 16 residues. Trimming pared 0 bases from V and 0 bases from J, leaving 12 bases between. From germline, CDR1 is MNHEY and CDR2 SMNVEV (reference sequence). The CDR3 nucleotides read TGTGCCAGCAGTTTATCCCGGGGCAGACTCTCCTACGAGCAGTACTTC. It is translated as CASSLSRGRLSYEQYF.

The chain is built from TRBV5-6 and TRBJ1-1, with D unclear. Germline CDR1 is SGHDT and CDR2 is YYEEEE. V lost 3 bases and J 4 bases, leaving 7 bases between the germline ends. This CDR3 comprises 12 residues. CDR3 in amino acids: CASSSDTTEAFF. For the CDR3, the DNA is TGTGCCAGCAGCTCCGACACCACTGAAGCTTTCTTT.